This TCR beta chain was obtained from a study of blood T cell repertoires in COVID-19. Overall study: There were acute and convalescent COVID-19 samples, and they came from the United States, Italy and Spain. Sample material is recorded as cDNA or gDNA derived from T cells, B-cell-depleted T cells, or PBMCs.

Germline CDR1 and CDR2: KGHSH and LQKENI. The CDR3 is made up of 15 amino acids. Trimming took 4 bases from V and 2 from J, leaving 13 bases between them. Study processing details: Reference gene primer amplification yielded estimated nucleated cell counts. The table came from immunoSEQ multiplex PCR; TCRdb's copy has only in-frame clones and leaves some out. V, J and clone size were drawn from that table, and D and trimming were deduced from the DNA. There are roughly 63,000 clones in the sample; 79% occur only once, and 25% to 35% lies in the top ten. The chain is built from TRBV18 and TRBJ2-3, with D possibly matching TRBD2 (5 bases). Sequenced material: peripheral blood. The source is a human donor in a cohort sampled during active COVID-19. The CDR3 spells CASSRFTGDTDTQYF. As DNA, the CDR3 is TGTGCCAGCTCACGATTCACCGGGGACACAGATACGCAGTATTTT. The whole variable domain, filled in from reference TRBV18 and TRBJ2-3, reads NAGVMQNPRHLVRRRGQEARLRCSPMKGHSHVYWYRQLPEEGLKFMVYLQKENIIDESGMPKERFSAEFPKEGPSILRIQQVVRGDSAAYFCASSRFTGDTDTQYFGPGTRLTVL.